Below, one T cell receptor beta chain is given with its context. PCR was performed using 60 Vbeta and 13 Jbeta primers. Only in-frame clones appear in the TCRdb table, and some are missing; sequencing was by immunoSEQ multiplex PCR. This sample has 150,000 to 200,000 clones, with more than 80% found just once. These data come from a study of cytomegalovirus exposure and HLA in healthy donors. V was pared by 3 bases and J by 4 bases, with 8 bases between. The germline CDR1 and CDR2 sequences are SGHDT and YYEEEE. The CDR3 is 12 residues long. V and J are TRBV5-6 and TRBJ2-7; D is undetermined. This clonotype was obtained from a woman younger than 35 in good health and CMV-seropositive. The sequenced sample was PBMCs. DNA of the CDR3: TGTGCCAGCAGCTCGTATACTTACGAGCAGTACTTC. The encoded protein is CASSSYTYEQYF.